Below are 14 T cell receptor beta chains sequenced from a single sample in a study of T cells in tuberculosis. Sample time point: new active TB diagnosis, blood taken before or within 7 days of starting treatment. Here immunoSEQ multiplex PCR was the method, and the copy in TCRdb shows in-frame clones only, minus some. The sample carries about 33,000 clones, roughly 87% recorded once. Sample: PBMCs, taken at tuberculosis diagnosis. These receptors all come from an adult with tuberculosis.

The CDR3 sequence: CASIIGSSGNQPQHF. The CDR3 DNA is TGTGCCAGCATCATCGGGTCGTCGGGAAATCAGCCCCAGCATTTT. The chain recombines TRBV6-5 with TRBJ1-5, with D unclear. V shed 7 bases and J shed 4 bases, with 17 bases lying between them. The CDR3 runs 15 residues. The V gene's germline CDR1 is MNHEY and CDR2 SVGAGI.

The genes are TRBV19 and TRBJ2-2; 9 positions agree with TRBD2. This CDR3 is built from 15 residues. Losses at the gene ends were 5 bases for V and 6 bases for J; bases not matched to a gene: 7. Germline assignment: CDR1 LNHDA and CDR2 SQIVND (reference sequence). CDR3 coding DNA: TGTGCCAGTAGTGTATGGCGGGAGGGGGCCGGGGAGCTGTTTTTT. Its translation is CASSVWREGAGELFF.

The V and J genes are TRBV5-1 and TRBJ2-7; D is possibly TRBD1 (6 bases). V was cut by 3 bases and J by 2 bases, with 15 bases left in between. This CDR3 is 15 amino acids long. Germline lookup yields CDR1 SGHRS and CDR2 YFSETQ. The CDR3 DNA follows: TGCGCCAGCAGCTGGACCTCGGGACAAACCTACGAGCAGTACTTC. It encodes CASSWTSGQTYEQYF.

This sequence joins TRBV28 and TRBJ1-5; D remains unclear. Trimming removed 6 bases at V and 5 bases at J, with 14 bases between. The length of the CDR3 is 14 residues. Per the germline V gene, CDR1 is MDHEN and CDR2 is SYDVKM. The CDR3 spells CASRGISGDQPQHF. The DNA of the CDR3 is TGTGCCAGCAGAGGTATATCGGGTGATCAGCCCCAGCATTTT.

The rearrangement uses TRBV2 and TRBJ2-2, with D possibly matching TRBD2 (5 bases). Germline V gene lookup returns CDR1 SNHLY and CDR2 FYNNEI. This CDR3 has 13 amino acids. V was clipped by 7 bases and J by 6 bases, with 12 bases between them. CDR3 in DNA: TGTGCCAGCACCCCTAGCTTGCCCGGGGAGCTGTTTTTT. Translated, it gives CASTPSLPGELFF.

This sequence joins TRBV28 and TRBJ2-3; 10 nucleotides line up with TRBD1. Germline CDR1 reads MDHEN; CDR2 reads SYDVKM. This CDR3 is built from 13 residues. V trimming: 6 bases; J trimming: 14 bases; junction bases outside the gene matches: 11. This CDR3 reads CASSSYRDRGLYF. The DNA for the CDR3 is TGTGCCAGCAGCAGTTACCGGGACAGGGGTTTGTATTTT.

J is TRBJ1-2 and V is TRBV7-2; TRBD1 matches at 10 bases. This CDR3 has 17 residues. V shed 5 bases, J shed 4 bases, and the junction held 13 bases outside the gene matches. Germline lookup yields CDR1 SGHTA and CDR2 FQGNSA. CDR3 in amino acids: CASSPSRDRGIGYGYTF. The CDR3 region has the DNA TGTGCCAGCAGCCCGTCCCGGGACAGGGGCATTGGCTATGGCTACACCTTC.

The genes are TRBV19 and TRBJ2-7; 12 bases agree with TRBD2. Trimming cost V 5 bases and J 0 bases; bases outside gene matches: 2. CDR3 size: 15 residues. Germline assignment: CDR1 LNHDA and CDR2 SQIVND (reference sequence). The CDR3 DNA is TGTGCCAGTAGTTTACTAGCGGGAGGCTCCTACGAGCAGTACTTC. This gives the protein CASSLLAGGSYEQYF.

This clone was detected once. This chain connects TRBV4-3 to TRBJ2-2; the match to TRBD2 covers 8 bases. V was pared by 0 bases and J by 0 bases, with 0 bases of the junction left unmatched. The CDR3 is 16 residues long. Germline V gene sequence: CDR1 LGHNA, CDR2 YSLEER. CDR3 bases: TGCGCCAGCAGCCAAGAGGGACTAGCGAACACCGGGGAGCTGTTTTTT. It specifies CASSQEGLANTGELFF.

The V gene is TRBV19, the J gene TRBJ2-7; TRBD1 matches at 7 bases. CDR1 and CDR2 from the germline V gene are LNHDA and SQIVND (reference sequence). The CDR3 is 13 amino acids. With V trimmed by 1 base and J by 3 bases, 0 bases remained unmatched. Here the CDR3 DNA reads TGTGCCAGTAGTATAGGGGACAGCTACGAGCAGTACTTC. Amino acid sequence: CASSIGDSYEQYF. Filled out from reference TRBV19 and TRBJ2-7, the complete variable domain reads DGGITQSPKYLFRKEGQNVTLSCEQNLNHDAMYWYRQDPGQGLRLIYYSQIVNDFQKGDIAEGYSVSREKKESFPLTVTSAQKNPTAFYLCASSIGDSYEQYFGPGTRLTVT.

The chain recombines TRBV11-2 with TRBJ2-7; 8 bases are shared with TRBD2. Germline assignment: CDR1 SGHAT and CDR2 FQNNGV. V lost 4 bases, J lost 11 bases, and 7 bases stayed unmatched. The CDR3 is 12 residues long. DNA of the CDR3: TGTGCCAGCAGCTCAATAGCGGGGTTTAAGTACTTC. Encoded protein: CASSSIAGFKYF. The full variable domain, its missing parts supplied by reference TRBV11-2 and TRBJ2-7, is EAGVAQSPRYKIIEKRQSVAFWCNPISGHATLYWYQQILGQGPKLLIQFQNNGVVDDSQLPKDRFSAERLKGVDSTLKIQPAKLEDSAVYLCASSSIAGFKYFGPGTRLTVT.

This clone was counted once. The chain is built from TRBV4-3 and TRBJ1-2, with D unclear. Trimming removed 1 base at V and 4 bases at J, with 7 bases between. Germline V gene data show CDR1 as LGHNA and CDR2 as YSLEER. This CDR3 is built from 13 residues. CDR3 bases: TGCGCCAGCAGCCAAGGCGACTCCTATGGCTACACCTTC. Amino acids: CASSQGDSYGYTF.

The sample holds one count of this clone. This chain links TRBV7-9 with TRBJ1-1; possible D gene TRBD1, 5 bases. The CDR3 spans 14 residues. V lost 0 bases, J lost 6 bases, and 11 bases lay in between. Germline loops: CDR1 SEHNR, CDR2 FQNEAQ (reference sequence). The DNA of the CDR3 is TGTGCCAGCAGCTTAGCGGGGGGGAGCGCTGAAGCTTTCTTT. It is translated as CASSLAGGSAEAFF.

V and J are TRBV12-5 and TRBJ1-5, with 7 bases aligning to TRBD1. CDR3 length equals 15 residues. J lost 4 bases, V lost 4 bases, and 7 bases had no gene match. From germline, CDR1 is LGHNT and CDR2 FRNRAP. This CDR3 is CASGSADRVNQPQHF. The CDR3 DNA is TGTGCTAGTGGTTCCGCTGACAGGGTAAATCAGCCCCAGCATTTT.